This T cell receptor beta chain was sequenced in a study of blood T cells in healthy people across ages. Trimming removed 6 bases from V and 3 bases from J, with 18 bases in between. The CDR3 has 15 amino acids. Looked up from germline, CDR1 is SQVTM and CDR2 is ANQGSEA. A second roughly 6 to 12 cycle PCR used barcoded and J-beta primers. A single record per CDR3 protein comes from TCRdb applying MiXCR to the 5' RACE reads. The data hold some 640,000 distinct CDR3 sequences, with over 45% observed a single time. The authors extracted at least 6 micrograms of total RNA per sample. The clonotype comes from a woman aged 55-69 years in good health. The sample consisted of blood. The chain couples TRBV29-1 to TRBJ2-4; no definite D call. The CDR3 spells CSVPEQRVGKNIQYF. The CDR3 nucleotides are TGCAGCGTCCCGGAGCAAAGGGTGGGCAAAAACATTCAGTACTTC. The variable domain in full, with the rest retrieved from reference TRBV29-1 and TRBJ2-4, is SAVISQKPSRDICQRGTSLTIQCQVDSQVTMMFWYRQQPGQSLTLIATANQGSEATYESGFVIDKFPISRPNLTFSTLTVSNMSPEDSSIYLCSVPEQRVGKNIQYFGAGTRLSVL.